A selection of T cell receptor beta chains follows, all from one sample in a study of T cell changes during pregnancy in multiple sclerosis. Profiled with immunoSEQ multiplex PCR; TCRdb holds only in-frame clones, not every one. There are some 45,000 clones in the sample; about 91% occur only once, and approximately 2% lies in the top ten. The material was CD4+ T cells from peripheral blood mononuclear cells, obtained after pregnancy. The receptors shown here come from a female donor in good health, enrolled as a control in a pregnancy study. CDR3s include the opening cysteine and the closing phenylalanine or tryptophan. The D gene is left open where the match is weak. Some rows mark clone size as missing; the rest say once, few, many or name a class of expanded clone.

CASSLGSLGDTQYF	TGTGCCAGCAGCTTAGGTAGCCTCGGAGATACGCAGTATTTT	NA	NA	TRBJ2-3	TRBV11-3
CASSRAQGEPKKVF	TGCGCCAGCAGCCGAGCGCAGGGGGAACCTAAGAAGGTCTTT	TRBD1	NA	TRBJ1-1	TRBV4-1
CASSPSLGLNYEQYF	TGTGCCAGCTCACCATCCCTGGGACTGAACTACGAGCAGTACTTC	NA	NA	TRBJ2-7	TRBV18
CASSGGGFTYEQYF	TGTGCCAGCAGTGGGGGGGGGTTTACCTACGAGCAGTACTTC	TRBD2	once	TRBJ2-7	TRBV5-6
CASSFPRDTRSYEQYF	TGTGCCAGCAGTTTCCCCAGGGACACCCGCTCCTACGAGCAGTACTTC	NA	NA	TRBJ2-7	TRBV28
CSVEWGAETQYF	TGCAGCGTTGAATGGGGAGCTGAGACCCAGTACTTC	NA	once	TRBJ2-5	TRBV29-1
CASSYGTGNQPQHF	TGCGCCAGCAGCTACGGGACAGGCAATCAGCCCCAGCATTTT	TRBD1	NA	TRBJ1-5	TRBV10-1
CASKTVYGYTF	TGTGCCAGTAAGACAGTCTATGGCTACACCTTC	NA	NA	TRBJ1-2	TRBV19
CASSEWTQSGQPQHF	TGTGCCAGCAGTGAATGGACACAGTCAGGTCAGCCCCAGCATTTT	NA	NA	TRBJ1-5	TRBV6-1
CASSPRGLNEQFF	TGTGCCAGCTCACCCCGGGGTCTCAATGAGCAGTTCTTC	NA	NA	TRBJ2-1	TRBV18
CASSSPTGTGLDTQYF	TGTGCCAGCAGTTCACCCACCGGGACAGGGTTAGATACGCAGTATTTT	TRBD1	NA	TRBJ2-3	TRBV28
CASSLAGGSDTQYF	TGTGCCAGCAGCTTAGCGGGAGGGTCAGATACGCAGTATTTT	TRBD2	NA	TRBJ2-3	TRBV7-9
CSVDPQGADYGYTF	TGCAGCGTTGACCCCCAGGGGGCGGACTATGGCTACACCTTC	TRBD1	NA	TRBJ1-2	TRBV29-1
CASSIRGWGGRYNEQFF	TGTGCCAGCAGTATCCGAGGGTGGGGGGGGAGGTACAATGAGCAGTTCTTC	TRBD2	NA	TRBJ2-1	TRBV28
CASSFDPSGSNEQFF	TGTGCCAGCAGCTTCGACCCTAGCGGGAGCAATGAGCAGTTCTTC	TRBD2	once	TRBJ2-1	TRBV5-5
CASSFPTSGGYNEQFF	TGTGCCAGCAGCTTCCCCACTAGCGGGGGCTACAATGAGCAGTTCTTC	TRBD2	NA	TRBJ2-1	TRBV5-4
CASSKGTGDEQYF	TGTGCCAGCAGCAAGGGGACAGGGGACGAGCAGTACTTC	NA	once	TRBJ2-7	TRBV21-1
CSARDSGGAGETQYF	TGCAGCGCCCGGGATAGCGGGGGGGCGGGAGAGACCCAGTACTTC	TRBD2	NA	TRBJ2-5	TRBV29-1
CASRKTGLDTGELFF	TGTGCCAGCAGAAAGACAGGCCTGGACACCGGGGAGCTGTTTTTT	NA	NA	TRBJ2-2	TRBV28
CASSRTGTDTQYF	TGTGCCAGCAGCAGAACAGGCACAGATACGCAGTATTTT	NA	NA	TRBJ2-3	TRBV5-4
CASSPNSGANVLTF	TGTGCCAGCTCACCTAACTCTGGGGCCAACGTCCTGACTTTC	NA	once	TRBJ2-6	TRBV18
CASSPNPGAGGLYEQYF	TGCGCCAGCAGCCCGAACCCCGGGGCGGGGGGACTCTACGAGCAGTACTTC	TRBD2	NA	TRBJ2-7	TRBV5-1
CASSDRFSLYGYTF	TGTGCCAGCAGTGACAGGTTTAGTCTCTATGGCTACACCTTC	NA	NA	TRBJ1-2	TRBV2
CASSLYLGQGYGYTF	TGCGCCAGCAGCTTATATCTTGGACAGGGCTATGGCTACACCTTC	TRBD1	NA	TRBJ1-2	TRBV5-1